The 18 T cell receptor beta chains listed next were all sequenced from one sample in a study of T cell responses to AZD1222 COVID-19 vaccine. Some clones are missing from TCRdb's copy, which holds only in-frame ones; the method was immunoSEQ multiplex PCR. The sample lists about 120,000 clones, 70% to 90% occurring once. The specimen was peripheral blood, collected on day 0 of AZD1222 vaccination. The receptor source for this set is an adult in good health.

This sequence joins TRBV5-1 and TRBJ2-1; D not resolved. CDR3 length: 15 residues. Germline CDR1 SGHRS, CDR2 YFSETQ. V gave up 4 bases and J gave up 4 bases, with 15 bases separating them. As DNA, the CDR3 is TGCGCCAGCAGCCCTGACATACCTTTATACAATGAGCAGTTCTTC. Translation gives CASSPDIPLYNEQFF.

This clone occurred once. The chain combines TRBV2 with TRBJ1-6, with D maybe TRBD1 (5 bases). The germline gives CDR1 SNHLY, CDR2 FYNNEI. This CDR3 contains 14 residues. V gave up 2 bases and J gave up 7 bases, with 9 bases separating them. CDR3 in amino acids: CASSETDKNSPLHF. DNA for the CDR3: TGTGCCAGCAGTGAAACGGACAAGAATTCACCCCTCCACTTT.

The rearrangement links TRBV6-5 to TRBJ2-3; possible D gene TRBD2, 6 bases. The V and J ends lost 5 bases and 2 bases respectively, with 11 bases between them. Per germline, CDR1 MNHEY and CDR2 SVGAGI. The length of the CDR3 is 14 residues. The chain's CDR3 is CASSMGLYTDTQYF. In nucleotides, the CDR3 is TGTGCCAGCAGTATGGGACTCTACACAGATACGCAGTATTTT.

This clone was counted a few times. V usage is TRBV2 and J usage is TRBJ2-7, with D tentatively TRBD1 (6 bases). Per the germline V gene, CDR1 is SNHLY and CDR2 is FYNNEI. V lost 6 bases to trimming and J lost 3 bases, with 18 bases between them. The length of the CDR3 is 15 residues. This CDR3 is CASREQGSGNYEQYF. Written as DNA, the CDR3 is TGTGCCAGCAGGGAACAGGGATCCGGAAACTACGAGCAGTACTTC. Together with reference TRBV2 and TRBJ2-7, the CDR3 gives the full variable domain: EPEVTQTPSHQVTQMGQEVILRCVPISNHLYFYWYRQILGQKVEFLVSFYNNEISEKSEIFDDQFSVERPDGSNFTLKIRSTKLEDSAMYFCASREQGSGNYEQYFGPGTRLTVT.

This chain links TRBV19 with TRBJ2-7; 9 bases align to TRBD1. CDR1 and CDR2 (germline): LNHDA, SQIVND (reference sequence). V lost 4 bases and J lost 4; bases outside the gene matches: 5. The CDR3 contains 14 residues. Here the CDR3 reads CASSTWDRVYEQYF. CDR3 in DNA: TGTGCCAGTAGTACTTGGGACAGGGTATACGAGCAGTACTTC.

The V and J genes are TRBV18 and TRBJ2-5; D remains unclear. The CDR3 has 15 amino acids. Trimming pared 1 base from V and 1 base from J, leaving 10 bases between. Looked up from germline, CDR1 is KGHSH and CDR2 is LQKENI. The CDR3 region is CASSPRASFQETQYF. CDR3 DNA: TGTGCCAGCTCACCACGGGCTAGTTTCCAAGAGACCCAGTACTTC.

This sequence joins TRBV5-8 and TRBJ2-7; D perhaps matches TRBD2 (6 bases). The CDR3 has 17 amino acids. The germline gives CDR1 SGHTS, CDR2 YDEGEE. The ends were cut back, 0 bases at V and 0 bases at J, with 16 bases in the middle. DNA for the CDR3: TGTGCCAGCAGCTTGGGGATGGCGGGGTCGAGCTCCTACGAGCAGTACTTC. Its translation: CASSLGMAGSSSYEQYF.

The chain is built from TRBV6-4 and TRBJ2-1, with TRBD2 identical over 9 bases. CDR3 length: 15 amino acids. Germline V CDR1 and CDR2: MRHNA, SNTAGT. The V segment lost 3 bases and the J segment 9 bases; nucleotides outside the gene matches: 9. The CDR3 nucleotides read TGTGCCAGCAGTGAAAGGACTAGCGCGTTGGGTGAGCAGTTCTTC. Translating gives CASSERTSALGEQFF.

The chain employs TRBV27 and TRBJ1-5; TRBD1 might be the D (5 bases). V shed 5 bases and J shed 9 bases, with 17 bases lying between them. There are 14 residues in the CDR3. CDR1 is MNHEY, CDR2 SMNVEV, per germline (reference sequence). This CDR3 is CASSRTGGYRPQHF. DNA of the CDR3: TGTGCCAGCAGTCGGACGGGGGGTTATCGGCCCCAGCATTTT.

The chain employs TRBV30 and TRBJ1-4; 8 bases match TRBD1. V shed 4 bases, J shed 6 bases, and the junction held 4 bases outside the gene matches. This CDR3 is built from 13 residues. Germline CDR1 GTSNPN, CDR2 SVGIG (reference sequence). CDR3 nucleotide sequence: TGTGCCTGGAATCAGGGGGCGCATGAAAAACTGTTTTTT. The encoded protein is CAWNQGAHEKLFF.

The V gene is TRBV7-2, the J gene TRBJ2-1; TRBD2 agrees at 10 bases. V trimming: 5 bases; J trimming: 4 bases; junction bases outside the gene matches: 5. CDR1 and CDR2 (germline): SGHTA, FQGNSA. The CDR3 is 15 amino acids. CDR3 in DNA: TGTGCCAGCAGCGCCGGACTAGCGGTATACAATGAGCAGTTCTTC. Its protein is CASSAGLAVYNEQFF.

The chain links TRBV30 to TRBJ1-1; 9 bases are a match to TRBD1. Germline V CDR1 and CDR2: GTSNPN, SVGIG (reference sequence). The V gene end was trimmed by 8 bases and the J gene end by 5 bases; junction bases not matched to a gene: 9. The CDR3 has 13 residues. For the CDR3, the DNA is TGTGCCCGAAAACAGGGGGCTGGGACTGAAGCTTTCTTT. It translates to CARKQGAGTEAFF.

The gene calls are TRBV7-9 and TRBJ2-7; no reliable D call. Germline values: CDR1 SEHNR, CDR2 FQNEAQ (reference sequence). Trimming pared 2 bases from V and 6 bases from J, leaving 5 bases between. The CDR3 consists of 11 residues. The CDR3 reads CASSLMSEQYF. The CDR3 coding sequence is TGTGCCAGCAGCTTAATGAGCGAGCAGTACTTC.

This clone has only one observation. The CDR3 DNA follows: TGTGCCAGCTCATTCCGGGACACCTCCTACGAGCAGTACTTC. This translates into CASSFRDTSYEQYF. The chain is built from TRBV18 and TRBJ2-7; a possible D gene is TRBD1 (6 bases). This CDR3 is built from 14 residues. Trimming took off 5 bases at V and 0 bases at J, with 11 bases between the two ends. Germline values: CDR1 KGHSH, CDR2 LQKENI.

DNA for the CDR3: TGTGCCAGCAGTTTATCGACCCCTAGCGGGGGCTACAATGAGCAGTTCTTC. Amino acid sequence: CASSLSTPSGGYNEQFF. V usage is TRBV27 and J usage is TRBJ2-1, with 10 bases identical to TRBD2. J lost 3 bases, V lost 0 bases, and 5 bases had no gene match. The germline V gene has CDR1 MNHEY and CDR2 SMNVEV (reference sequence). This CDR3 has 17 residues.

Notes on this clone: Without the conserved terminal phenylalanine or tryptophan, this CDR3 likely stems from a read error. It is unclear where the CDR3 begins or ends on the DNA, so no DNA is shown, and the CDR3 is as TCRdb lists it. V is TRBV5-6 and J is TRBJ1-1; the table's D call of TRBD1 was not tested on the DNA. The CDR3 sequence runs 13 residues, both termini included. The germline V gene has CDR1 SGHDT and CDR2 YYEEEE. CDR3 amino acids: CASSSGHRTPGPL.

V gene TRBV7-9 combines with J gene TRBJ2-7; D uncertain. Germline CDR1 is SEHNR and CDR2 is FQNEAQ (reference sequence). This CDR3 has 15 amino acids. Trimming shortened V by 0 bases and J by 6 bases, and 15 bases separated the two germline ends. CDR3 residues: CASSLATAYSGEQYF. The CDR3 nucleotides read TGTGCCAGCAGCTTAGCTACAGCCTACTCCGGCGAGCAGTACTTC.

The chain links TRBV30 to TRBJ1-3; D may be TRBD1 (5 bases). The CDR3 totals 16 residues. V was clipped by 0 bases and J by 0 bases, with 12 bases between them. Looked up from germline, CDR1 is GTSNPN and CDR2 is SVGIG (reference sequence). The CDR3 DNA reads TGTGCCTGGAGTGTACGGATCGGGGGCTCTGGAAACACCATATATTTT. Residues: CAWSVRIGGSGNTIYF.